This T cell receptor beta chain appears in the sequencing data of a study of T cell changes during pregnancy in multiple sclerosis. Trimming removed 4 bases at V and 6 bases at J, with 14 bases between. This CDR3 has 13 amino acids. Per the germline V gene, CDR1 is SGHNT and CDR2 is YYREEE (reference sequence). This clone was detected only once. Repertoires were generated with immunoSEQ multiplex PCR, while TCRdb's copy carries only in-frame clones and drops some. The repertoire holds 66,000 or so clones, 70% to 90% seen once, with approximately 1% in the top ten. This TCR came from a female donor in good health, enrolled as a control in a pregnancy study. The specimen comprised peripheral blood, sampled in the first trimester of pregnancy. The V call is TRBV5-4, the J call TRBJ2-7, with unresolved D. CDR3 in DNA: TGTGCCAGCAGCGAACAGACCCCATCCGAGCAGTACTTC. Translating gives CASSEQTPSEQYF.